This T cell receptor beta chain was sequenced during a study of tumor T cells in aggressive B-cell lymphoma. Here immunoSEQ multiplex PCR was the method, and the copy in TCRdb shows in-frame clones only, minus some. Of fewer than 2,000 clones in the sample, approximately 94% are singletons; the top ten hold roughly 8%. The V end lost 0 bases, the J end lost 5 bases, and 11 bases lay between the germline ends. The germline V gene encodes CDR1 SGDLS and CDR2 YYNGEE. The CDR3 loop spans 14 amino acids. This TCR was sampled from an adult with diffuse large B cell lymphoma. Some clones in this sample may be carry-over from other donors' samples. The chain recombines TRBV9 with TRBJ1-2; D gene uncertain. The specimen sequenced was tumor tissue. The CDR3 nucleotides are TGTGCCAGCAGCGTAGCCGAAAGCGTGTATGGCTACACCTTC. This encodes CASSVAESVYGYTF. The complete variable domain, with remaining parts taken from reference TRBV9 and TRBJ1-2, reads DSGVTQTPKHLITATGQRVTLRCSPRSGDLSVYWYQQSLDQGLQFLIQYYNGEERAKGNILERFSAQQFPDLHSELNLSSLELGDSALYFCASSVAESVYGYTFGSGTRLTVV.